This T cell receptor beta chain comes out of a study of T cell repertoires in cytomegalovirus infection (dated by TCRdb to about 2019). With regard to the full study: Peptide stimulations targeted recently identified HLA-C-restricted CMV epitopes, whose presentation resists viral immunomodulation, together with well-studied HLA-B-restricted epitopes. Donor HLA type was relevant to the analysis, as public TCR beta signatures indicated carriage of CMV infection together with the matching HLA type.

Concerning this clonotype: The specificity of this receptor is unknown. No much larger clone exists at a distance of one base, and base qualities are not known.

What the treatment or condition label conveys for this sample: in vitro stimulation with specific CMV peptide epitopes to enrich CMV-specific T cells. The paper as a whole reports these results and caveats: In both this cohort and an independent roughly 350-donor cohort, the cumulative frequency of public TCR beta family members distinguished carriers of CMV infection plus the relevant HLA type. In the ex vivo response, HLA-C-restricted CMV-specific TCR beta clonotypes were dominant, and in two of eight donors the single most frequent clonotype came from this HLA-C-restricted group.

Sequencing instrument: Illumina HiSeq 1500. TCRdb reprocessing: public reads trimmed at Q25 with fastp, clones called with MiXCR, in-frame beta chains kept. CDR3 protein sequences are deduplicated, and each keeps its most common genes and DNA. The sample data list about 110,000 distinct CDR3 sequences, and around 28% of these were observed just once. Of the sample, approximately 78% is held by the ten largest clones. This clonotype was obtained from a human donor in good health (CMV status not recorded). Some clones in this sample may be carry-over from other donors' samples. Sequences were derived from CD8+ T cells from cultured PBMCs, sampled from culture after CMV antigen stimulation.

The DNA is TGTGCCACCAGCAGAGACCAGTTTGACACTGCCGAAGAAGGCTACGAGCAGTACTTC. Its protein reads: CATSRDQFDTAEEGYEQYF. The sequence links TRBV15 to TRBJ2-7; the D gene is unclear. The CDR3 sequence holds 19 residues, the cysteine and phenylalanine included. The entry retains the CDR3 DNA only, 57 bases that are in frame from base 1. CDR1 LNHNV and CDR2 YYDKDF were looked up in the germline V gene (reference sequence). Between the V and J ends, shortened by 0 bases and 3 bases respectively, the junction contains 24 bases.